The next 22 T cell receptor beta chains were all read from a single sample in a study of CD8+CD57+ T cells in acquired aplastic anemia. Using genomic DNA as the template, TCR beta VDJ and CDR3 profiling was carried out. TCRdb ran MiXCR on the reads and lists one entry per CDR3 protein. In the table there are about 190,000 distinct CDR3 sequences, approximately 52% of which are singletons. The specimen sequenced was sorted CD4+, CD8+, or CD8+CD57+ T cells (not recorded which) from PBMCs. Source of these receptors: a human donor in good health, serving as a control.

The CDR3 DNA follows: TGTGCCAGCAGCTCTGGGGGGGGGGCATACAATGAGCAGTTCTTC. It is translated as CASSSGGGAYNEQFF. V and J are TRBV7-9 and TRBJ2-1, with D possibly being TRBD2 (7 bases). The germline V gene encodes CDR1 SEHNR and CDR2 FQNEAQ (reference sequence). This CDR3 is 15 amino acids long. Trimming cost V 4 bases and J 4 bases, with 14 bases left between them.

The chain uses TRBV19 and TRBJ1-1; 9 nucleotides line up with TRBD1. This CDR3 region has 13 residues. With 5 bases clipped from V and 3 bases from J, the junction kept 1 base outside the gene matches. CDR1 LNHDA and CDR2 SQIVND come from the germline V gene (reference sequence). The CDR3 loop is CASSGTGYTEAFF. CDR3 nucleotide sequence: TGTGCCAGTAGTGGGACAGGGTACACTGAAGCTTTCTTT.

This chain links TRBV5-1 with TRBJ2-7; D uncertain. V was pared by 2 bases and J by 2 bases, with 11 bases between. The germline V gene encodes CDR1 SGHRS and CDR2 YFSETQ. The CDR3 has 14 amino acids. CDR3 DNA sequence: TGCGCCAGCAGCTTTACGTCGACCGCCTACGAGCAGTACTTC. Translated: CASSFTSTAYEQYF.

This clonotype was counted many times. CDR3 protein: CASSQDMNEQYF. The CDR3 DNA reads TGCGCCAGCAGCCAAGATATGAACGAGCAGTACTTC. V is TRBV4-1 and J is TRBJ2-7; no reliable D call. The germline V gene has CDR1 MGHRA and CDR2 YSYEKL. V was shortened by 0 bases and J by 5 bases, with 5 bases between the two germline ends. The CDR3 totals 12 residues.

In its sample, this clonotype was seen a few times. The CDR3 region has the DNA TGTGCCAGCAGGGGTACAATCCCTCCCCCCTTTAACTATGGCTACACCTTC. As protein: CASRGTIPPPFNYGYTF. This chain uses TRBV2 with TRBJ1-2, with unresolved D. Trimming took 6 bases from V and 1 from J, leaving 21 bases between them. From germline, CDR1 is SNHLY and CDR2 FYNNEI. The CDR3 length is 17 residues.

This clonotype was picked up many times. V and J are TRBV2 and TRBJ1-5; the D is unclear. The CDR3 totals 15 residues. Trimming took 2 bases from V and 3 from J, leaving 11 bases between them. Looked up from germline, CDR1 is SNHLY and CDR2 is FYNNEI. Here the CDR3 DNA reads TGTGCCAGCAGTGAAAGAGGGATCCACAATCAGCCCCAGCATTTT. Protein sequence: CASSERGIHNQPQHF.

V and J are TRBV10-3 and TRBJ1-1, with D possibly being TRBD1 (6 bases). CDR3 length: 14 residues. The V and J ends lost 5 bases and 4 bases respectively, with 14 bases between them. Germline loops: CDR1 ENHRY, CDR2 SYGVKD. The CDR3 loop is CAISLGAQGTEAFF. The CDR3 region has the DNA TGTGCCATCAGTTTGGGGGCGCAGGGCACTGAAGCTTTCTTT.

This rearrangement joins TRBV28 to TRBJ2-3; tentatively, D is TRBD2 (6 bases). The CDR3 has 20 amino acids. V was clipped by 5 bases and J by 1 base, with 28 bases between them. Germline loops: CDR1 MDHEN, CDR2 SYDVKM. CDR3 region: CASSPSFTPGVQGGTDTQYF. CDR3 nucleotides: TGTGCCAGCAGTCCCTCCTTTACGCCGGGAGTCCAGGGAGGCACAGATACGCAGTATTTT.

The chain carries TRBV7-2 and TRBJ2-1, with 8 bases that match TRBD1. The CDR3 has 18 amino acids. Germline V gene sequence: CDR1 SGHTA, CDR2 FQGNSA. The V gene end was trimmed by 7 bases and the J gene end by 9 bases; junction bases not matched to a gene: 23. The CDR3 loop reads CASNHQTKPGQDWREQFF. CDR3 nucleotide sequence: TGTGCCAGCAACCACCAAACCAAACCGGGACAGGATTGGCGTGAGCAGTTCTTC.

This chain links TRBV15 with TRBJ1-1; TRBD1 matches 7 bases. Germline-derived CDR1 and CDR2 are LNHNV and YYDKDF (reference sequence). The CDR3 runs 16 residues. The ends lost 8 bases at V and 0 bases at J; junction bases unmatched: 12. The CDR3 DNA reads as TGTGCCACCTCCCCTCGACAGGGCCTAATGAACACTGAAGCTTTCTTT. It translates to CATSPRQGLMNTEAFF.

This clonotype has at least ten counts. The chain employs TRBV29-1 and TRBJ2-4; 7 nucleotides align to TRBD2. Germline lookup yields CDR1 SQVTM and CDR2 ANQGSEA. The CDR3 has 11 residues. With V trimmed by 6 bases and J by 6 bases, 2 bases remained unmatched. The DNA of the CDR3 is TGCAGCGTCAGGGAGGGAAACATTCAGTACTTC. Its translation is CSVREGNIQYF.

V gene TRBV7-6 combines with J gene TRBJ2-7, with 8 bases identical to TRBD2. This CDR3 spans 13 amino acids. Germline-derived CDR1 and CDR2 are SGHVS and FNYEAQ. Trimming cost V 5 bases and J 6 bases; bases outside gene matches: 6. The CDR3 DNA reads as TGTGCCAGCAGCGCGGGACTAGGGCGCGAGCAGTACTTC. As protein: CASSAGLGREQYF.

This clonotype was counted only a few times. The chain links TRBV7-2 to TRBJ2-1, with 7 bases fitting TRBD1. Per germline, CDR1 SGHTA and CDR2 FQGNSA. The V segment lost 4 bases and the J segment 13 bases; nucleotides outside the gene matches: 7. The CDR3 has 12 residues. The DNA for the CDR3 is TGTGCCAGCAGCTACTACGACAGGGTTCAGTTCTTC. It codes for CASSYYDRVQFF.

A word on this clonotype: Just one base apart from a much larger clone, this may be a read error. The chain employs TRBV10-3 and TRBJ1-5, with 9 nucleotides matching TRBD1. The CDR3 extends over 17 amino acids. With 5 bases clipped from V and 4 bases from J, the junction kept 12 bases outside the gene matches. Germline V gene data show CDR1 as ENHRY and CDR2 as SYGVKD. The CDR3 reads CAISLSSGQGWNQPQHF. Written as DNA, the CDR3 is TGTGCCATCAGTCTCTCTTCGGGACAGGGATGGAATCAGCCCCAGCATTTT.

The CDR3 DNA reads as TGTGCCAGCAGTAGAGCGGGGGGCCTCACAGATACGCAGTATTTT. Translating gives CASSRAGGLTDTQYF. The chain uses TRBV9 and TRBJ2-3, with 9 bases aligning to TRBD2. V lost 5 bases and J lost 2; bases outside the gene matches: 6. The CDR3 spans 15 residues. Germline loops: CDR1 SGDLS, CDR2 YYNGEE. Variable domain in full (rest from reference TRBV9 and TRBJ2-3): DSGVTQTPKHLITATGQRVTLRCSPRSGDLSVYWYQQSLDQGLQFLIQYYNGEERAKGNILERFSAQQFPDLHSELNLSSLELGDSALYFCASSRAGGLTDTQYFGPGTRLTVL.

This clonotype appeared many times. The chain has TRBV7-9 and TRBJ1-4, with 7 bases matching TRBD1. V was pared by 3 bases and J by 7 bases, with 11 bases of the junction left unmatched. This CDR3 has 16 residues. Germline V gene data show CDR1 as SEHNR and CDR2 as FQNEAQ (reference sequence). CDR3 sequence reads: CASSLGSGTATEKLFF. CDR3 coding DNA: TGTGCCAGCAGCTTGGGATCCGGGACAGCTACTGAAAAACTGTTTTTT.

This clonotype occurred many times. The V call is TRBV7-9, the J call TRBJ2-1; 7 nucleotides line up with TRBD2. The germline V gene has CDR1 SEHNR and CDR2 FQNEAQ (reference sequence). V shed 5 bases and J 0 bases; nucleotides not matched to a gene: 4. The CDR3 is 15 amino acids. CDR3 bases: TGTGCCAGCAGCACGCGGGGGAGCTCCTACAATGAGCAGTTCTTC. Encoded protein: CASSTRGSSYNEQFF.

This clonotype was seen once. The gene calls are TRBV9 and TRBJ2-1, with 14 bases lining up with TRBD2. V lost 2 bases to trimming and J lost 4 bases; unmatched junction nucleotides: 8. This CDR3 comprises 18 residues. Germline V gives CDR1 SGDLS, CDR2 YYNGEE. The CDR3 here is CASSVGLGTSGGYNEQFF. DNA of the CDR3: TGTGCCAGCAGCGTCGGTTTAGGGACTAGCGGGGGATACAATGAGCAGTTCTTC.

This clonotype was observed a few times. The gene calls are TRBV6-1 and TRBJ2-7; TRBD1 aligns across 11 bases. The CDR3 extends over 16 amino acids. J was trimmed by 1 base and V by 6 bases; bases with no gene match: 8. Germline V gene lookup returns CDR1 MNHNS and CDR2 SASEGT. CDR3 bases: TGTGCCAGCAGAAACCCGGGACAGGGGGGTTCCTACGAGCAGTACTTC. This sequence encodes CASRNPGQGGSYEQYF.

The V gene is TRBV20-1, the J gene TRBJ2-5; D uncertain. Germline CDR1 DFQATT, CDR2 SNEGSKA (reference sequence). The CDR3 loop spans 12 amino acids. The V gene lost 5 bases and the J gene lost 5 bases, with 12 bases spanning the gap. CDR3 in DNA: TGCAGTGCTGTGGGGTGGGTGGAGACCCAGTACTTC. This translates into CSAVGWVETQYF.

This clonotype was recorded at least ten times. The genes are TRBV5-5 and TRBJ2-7, with a weak D call TRBD1 (5 bases). From germline, CDR1 is SGHKS and CDR2 YYEKEE (reference sequence). The CDR3 has 15 amino acids. V lost 3 bases to trimming and J lost 4 bases, with 17 bases between them. CDR3 loop: CASSSGMGEAYEQYF. In DNA form, the CDR3 reads TGTGCCAGCAGCTCAGGGATGGGTGAGGCGTACGAGCAGTACTTC.

J is TRBJ2-3 and V is TRBV20-1; 10 nucleotides align to TRBD2. The CDR3 extends over 16 amino acids. V trimming: 0 bases; J trimming: 0 bases; junction bases outside the gene matches: 3. Germline V gene data show CDR1 as DFQATT and CDR2 as SNEGSKA (reference sequence). DNA of the CDR3: TGCAGTGCTAGAGAACCTAGCGGGGGAAGCACAGATACGCAGTATTTT. It yields the protein CSAREPSGGSTDTQYF.